Reported below is one TCR beta chain. Its antigen is as yet unknown. Sequencing targeted expressed TCRB transcripts, as all isolated RNA had been reverse transcribed. Some clones are missing from TCRdb's copy, which holds only in-frame ones; the method was immunoSEQ multiplex PCR. The sample contains a few hundred thousand clones, under 13% of which appear only once. Unmatched junction bases numbered 7, after V lost 8 bases and J lost 3 bases. CDR1 is MGHDK, CDR2 SYGVNS, per germline. This CDR3 contains 15 residues. These data originate in a study of beta chain features in type 1 diabetes. Study-level information: The study examined about 110,000,000 sorted cells across all samples. Whole-study results and caveats: The study found moderately but significantly shorter TCRB CDR3s in all four CD4+ subsets of Type 1 diabetes patients. It was not settled here whether HLA type affects TCRB rearrangement.

Input material: naive CD4+ T cells from blood. The TCR sequence derives from a man aged 25-45 years with type 1 diabetes. V is TRBV25-1 and J is TRBJ2-1; 10 bases fit TRBD2. The CDR3 region has the DNA TGTGCCAGCCTCCGAATAGCGGGGGGCTACAATGAGCAGTTCTTC. Translated: CASLRIAGGYNEQFF. The complete variable domain, with remaining parts taken from reference TRBV25-1 and TRBJ2-1, reads EADIYQTPRYLVIGTGKKITLECSQTMGHDKMYWYQQDPGMELHLIHYSYGVNSTEKGDLSSESTVSRIRTEHFPLTLESARPSHTSQYLCASLRIAGGYNEQFFGPGTRLTVL.